Sequencing of this TCR beta chain was carried out in a study of cytomegalovirus exposure and HLA in healthy donors. Notes on the study in general: There were around 160 TCR beta chains listed as cytomegalovirus-associated. CMV antigen specificity of a few CMV-associated chains was confirmed in vitro. Near-uniform donor sequencing depth was presumed by presence/absence analyses. The availability of immune exposure information extended only to CMV serostatus.

This clone was counted only a few times. As yet, its antigen is unknown. Other DNA variants within this sample encode the same CDR3. The PCR employed 60 Vbeta primers together with 13 Jbeta primers. Some clones are missing from TCRdb's copy, which holds only in-frame ones; the method was immunoSEQ multiplex PCR. The sample carries more than 85,000 clones, over 75% recorded once. Germline CDR1 reads SGHNT; CDR2 reads YYREEE (reference sequence). V lost 1 base, J lost 0 bases, and 5 bases lay in between. The CDR3 extends over 14 amino acids. Specimen: PBMCs. The receptor was derived from a woman in her thirties or forties in good health and CMV-seropositive. This chain connects TRBV5-4 to TRBJ1-3, with D perhaps matching TRBD1 (5 bases). The CDR3 here is CASSLQGSGNTIYF. The DNA of the CDR3 is TGTGCCAGCAGCTTGCAGGGCTCTGGAAACACCATATATTTT.